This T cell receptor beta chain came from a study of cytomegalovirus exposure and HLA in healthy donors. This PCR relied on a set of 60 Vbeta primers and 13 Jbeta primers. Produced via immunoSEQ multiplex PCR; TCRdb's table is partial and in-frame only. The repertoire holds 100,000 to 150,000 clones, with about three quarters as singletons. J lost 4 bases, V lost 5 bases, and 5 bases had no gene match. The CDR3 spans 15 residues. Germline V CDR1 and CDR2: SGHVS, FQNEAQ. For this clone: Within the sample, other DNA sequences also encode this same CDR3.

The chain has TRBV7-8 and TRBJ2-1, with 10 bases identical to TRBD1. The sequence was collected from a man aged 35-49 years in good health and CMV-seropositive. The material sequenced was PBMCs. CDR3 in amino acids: CASSTTGGSYNEQFF. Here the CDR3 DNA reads TGTGCCAGCAGCACGACAGGGGGCAGTTACAATGAGCAGTTCTTC.